This T cell receptor (beta chain) was recorded in a study of T-cell reconstitution after alpha-beta-depleted transplantation in children. For TCRbeta, the library was prepared with unique molecular identifiers. Each CDR3 protein is one row after TCRdb ran MiXCR on the PCR reads. The sample includes about a million distinct CDR3 sequences, about 31% of them seen just once. About this clonotype: The antigen is not known.

Study-level results: Reportedly, only several hundred clones from non-depleted graft cells drove alpha-beta T-cell counts at about two months.

Trimming left V 7 bases short and J 0 bases short, with 16 bases between. The CDR3 has 17 residues. The rearrangement uses TRBV12-3 or TRBV12-4 and TRBJ2-6; D is possibly TRBD1 (6 bases). The source was PBMCs, mostly from graft donor cells, collected 360 days after TCRalphabeta/CD19-depleted stem cell transplant. The sequence derives from a boy under two years old who had a stem cell transplant for SCID, so the T cells may come from the graft donor. CDR3 nucleotides: TGTGCCAGCACCCCGCAGGGGAGTACCTCTGGGGCCAACGTCCTGACTTTC. It codes for CASTPQGSTSGANVLTF.